This TCR beta chain is drawn from a study of glioma-infiltrating T cells after dendritic cell vaccination. Study-level background: Glioblastoma patients came from Phase I and II dendritic cell vaccination trials. Study results and limitations: Longer survival after dendritic cell vaccination followed higher pretreatment TIL content. No direct clonality-survival link was found; a diverse polyclonal response may matter.

Germline V gene lookup returns CDR1 SNHLY and CDR2 FYNNEI. CDR3 length: 16 residues. The V and J ends lost 6 bases and 2 bases, in that order; junction bases with no gene match: 10. Primers: 60 V beta forward and 13 J beta reverse. The method was immunoSEQ multiplex PCR; TCRdb's version includes in-frame clones alone and lacks a portion of them. The table lists roughly 90,000 clones, 65% to 90% of them singletons. A word on this clone: The antigen is unknown.

The rearrangement joins TRBV2 to TRBJ2-7, with TRBD1 matching 10 bases. The TCR was taken from a human donor with glioblastoma. The sequencing used blood, collected before dendritic cell vaccination. The CDR3 protein is CASSYGQGVSAYEQYF. In nucleotides, the CDR3 is TGTGCCAGCAGCTATGGACAGGGGGTGTCGGCCTACGAGCAGTACTTC.